The sequence of this T cell receptor beta chain was determined in a study of cytomegalovirus exposure and HLA in healthy donors. Germline CDR1 and CDR2: KGHSH and LQKENI. This CDR3 has 17 amino acids. Trimming removed 0 bases at V and 2 bases at J, with 11 bases between. For this clone: Its antigen is still unknown.

Sequenced by immunoSEQ multiplex PCR; TCRdb stores in-frame clones only, minus some. This sample carries 200,000 or so clones, approximately 82% of them seen once, and the ten largest clones take roughly 12%. The donors were part of the validation cohort, which consisted of more than 90 subjects and was separate from the first cohort of 666 subjects. Study observations and caveats: Reports credit the classifier with highly specific, highly sensitive diagnosis of cytomegalovirus status. There were 160 or so TCR beta chains listed as cytomegalovirus-associated. A subsequent analysis found that TCR clusters from the first cohort also tended to co-occur in the 90 to 150 validation repertoires, with less than 95% of cluster scores above 0.

The sample consisted of PBMCs. The receptor's source is a woman aged 30 to 39 in good health and CMV-seropositive. The gene calls are TRBV18 and TRBJ2-6; D uncertain. CDR3 loop: CASSPPPGSTGANVLTF. The CDR3 DNA is TGTGCCAGCTCACCACCGCCAGGCTCCACTGGGGCCAACGTCCTGACTTTC.